These 27 T cell receptor beta chains came from one sample sequenced in a study of immune evolution from preneoplasia to lung adenocarcinoma. Here immunoSEQ multiplex PCR was the method, and the copy in TCRdb shows in-frame clones only, minus some. The sample holds thousands of clones; 70% to 85% are singletons and the top ten take about 9%. Source material: FFPE adjacent normal lung tissue. All receptors derive from a person between 70 and 80 years old with lung adenocarcinoma.

A word on this clone: Compared with germline, one end of the junction differs, possibly owing to a read error. V usage is TRBV30 and J usage is TRBJ1-3; the D is unclear. The CDR3 length is 13 residues. In germline, CDR1 is GTSNPN, CDR2 SVGIG (reference sequence). The CDR3 DNA reads as TGTGCCTCCCAAAACAACTCTAGAAACACCATATATTTT. It specifies CASQNNSRNTIYF.

The rearrangement joins TRBV7-3 to TRBJ2-1; the D gene is possibly TRBD2 (6 bases). Trimming removed 2 bases from V and 9 bases from J, with 14 bases in between. Germline loops: CDR1 SGHTA, CDR2 FQGTGA. This CDR3 is 14 amino acids long. CDR3 protein: CASSLQPAGGEQFF. The CDR3 region has the DNA TGTGCCAGCAGCTTACAGCCCGCCGGGGGTGAGCAGTTCTTC.

This clone came up a few times. The chain joins TRBV9 to TRBJ2-7, with D tentatively TRBD1 (6 bases). Germline V CDR1 and CDR2: SGDLS, YYNGEE. The CDR3 length is 13 residues. Trimming left V 4 bases short and J 3 bases short, with 11 bases between. CDR3 protein: CASSPEGDYEQYF. The CDR3 DNA sequence: TGTGCCAGCAGCCCCGAGGGGGACTACGAGCAGTACTTC. Full variable domain (rest looked up from reference TRBV9 and TRBJ2-7): DSGVTQTPKHLITATGQRVTLRCSPRSGDLSVYWYQQSLDQGLQFLIQYYNGEERAKGNILERFSAQQFPDLHSELNLSSLELGDSALYFCASSPEGDYEQYFGPGTRLTVT.

This clone was recorded once. This chain connects TRBV19 to TRBJ2-1, with TRBD2 matching 9 bases. CDR3 size: 13 residues. The germline CDR1 and CDR2 sequences are LNHDA and SQIVND (reference sequence). V was clipped by 1 base and J by 11 bases; unmatched bases: 3. The CDR3 sequence is CASSIGREGQQFF. The DNA for the CDR3 is TGTGCCAGTAGTATAGGGCGGGAGGGACAGCAGTTCTTC.

The rearrangement links TRBV7-8 to TRBJ2-7, with 12 bases matching TRBD2. J lost 4 bases, V lost 4 bases, and 5 bases had no gene match. Germline CDR1 SGHVS, CDR2 FQNEAQ. This CDR3 contains 15 residues. This CDR3 is CASSYRLAGAYEQYF. CDR3 DNA: TGTGCCAGCAGCTACCGACTAGCGGGAGCGTACGAGCAGTACTTC.

The chain links TRBV7-8 to TRBJ1-1; a weak D match, TRBD1 (6 bases). Per germline, CDR1 SGHVS and CDR2 FQNEAQ. CDR3 length: 13 residues. The V end was cut by 5 bases, the J end by 8 bases, with 15 bases between. In DNA, the CDR3 is TGTGCCAGCAGCCTTCGGGGGCGCATCGAAGCTTTCTTT. Translating it yields CASSLRGRIEAFF.

This clone was detected a few times. The chain employs TRBV5-4 and TRBJ1-4; 7 bases are shared with TRBD1. Germline V gene sequence: CDR1 SGHNT, CDR2 YYREEE (reference sequence). Trimming took 4 bases from V and 7 from J; bases not matched to a gene: 4. The CDR3 runs 13 residues. The CDR3 nucleotides are TGTGCCAGCAGCACCAACAGGGGTGAAAAACTGTTTTTT. Protein product: CASSTNRGEKLFF.

V usage is TRBV5-6 and J usage is TRBJ2-1; tentative D call: TRBD1 (6 bases). Germline assignment: CDR1 SGHDT and CDR2 YYEEEE. The CDR3 covers 12 residues. V was pared by 4 bases and J by 7 bases, with 9 bases between. CDR3 nucleotide sequence: TGTGCCAGCAGCATCCAGGGGAATGAGCAGTTCTTC. Its protein is CASSIQGNEQFF.

V and J are TRBV2 and TRBJ2-5, with 8 bases that match TRBD2. The CDR3 consists of 13 residues. The V gene end was trimmed by 10 bases and the J gene end by 4 bases; junction bases not matched to a gene: 8. Germline assignment: CDR1 SNHLY and CDR2 FYNNEI. The CDR3 region has the DNA TGTGCCAACCAGCGGGAGAGGTTAGAGACCCAGTACTTC. Residues: CANQRERLETQYF.

The gene calls are TRBV2 and TRBJ2-2; 7 bases line up with TRBD1. The germline V gene has CDR1 SNHLY and CDR2 FYNNEI. The trim removed 8 bases at V and 5 bases at J, leaving 11 bases unmatched. The CDR3 runs 15 residues. CDR3 residues: CASQGWDRNTGELFF. The CDR3 region has the DNA TGTGCCAGCCAGGGGTGGGACAGAAATACCGGGGAGCTGTTTTTT.

J is TRBJ2-7 and V is TRBV29-1; 9 bases match TRBD2. This CDR3 contains 14 residues. V was pared by 4 bases and J by 2 bases, with 6 bases of the junction left unmatched. Germline loops: CDR1 SQVTM, CDR2 ANQGSEA. CDR3 DNA sequence: TGCAGCGTTGGGGGGCTAGCGGGGACCTACGAGCAGTACTTC. Translated: CSVGGLAGTYEQYF.

This clone was observed a few times. V is TRBV7-9 and J is TRBJ1-1; the match to TRBD1 covers 9 bases. Germline-derived CDR1 and CDR2 are SEHNR and FQNEAQ (reference sequence). Unmatched junction bases numbered 13, after V lost 6 bases and J lost 5 bases. The CDR3 loop spans 16 amino acids. CDR3 DNA: TGTGCCAGCAGGCCCGCCGTGGACAGGGGCGGGACTGAAGCTTTCTTT. It is translated as CASRPAVDRGGTEAFF.

This clone was counted a single time. The rearrangement links TRBV30 to TRBJ2-5; 13 nucleotides line up with TRBD2. The CDR3 runs 15 residues. The V and J ends lost 3 bases and 2 bases, in that order; junction bases with no gene match: 3. CDR1 and CDR2 from the germline V gene are GTSNPN and SVGIG (reference sequence). The CDR3 reads CAWRLAGGPQETQYF. In nucleotides, the CDR3 is TGTGCCTGGAGACTAGCGGGAGGGCCACAAGAGACCCAGTACTTC.

The rearrangement links TRBV23-1 to TRBJ2-7; 7 nucleotides line up with TRBD1. TRBV23-1 is an ORF; its function is uncertain. Losses at the gene ends were 8 bases for V and 2 bases for J; bases not matched to a gene: 18. The length of the CDR3 is 17 residues. The CDR3 DNA is TGCGCCAGCGCCCGTCTGAGACAGGGACGACCAGCCTACGAGCAGTACTTC. Its protein product is CASARLRQGRPAYEQYF.

This chain joins TRBV28 and TRBJ2-7; TRBD1 is a possible D gene (5 bases). Germline V CDR1 and CDR2: MDHEN, SYDVKM. The germline V and J ends were trimmed by 7 bases and 0 bases, with 19 bases remaining between them. CDR3 size: 16 residues. Here the CDR3 DNA reads TGTGCCAGCACACCGGCAACAGGACAAAACTCCTACGAGCAGTACTTC. It codes for CASTPATGQNSYEQYF.

This chain joins TRBV27 and TRBJ2-7; 7 bases align to TRBD1. The CDR3 runs 13 residues. Germline CDR1 and CDR2: MNHEY and SMNVEV (reference sequence). V gave up 4 bases and J gave up 2 bases; unmatched junction bases: 2. The CDR3 nucleotides read TGTGCCAGCAGTTGGGGGACAGCCTACGAGCAGTACTTC. Its protein is CASSWGTAYEQYF.

The chain employs TRBV11-2 and TRBJ2-3; the D call may be TRBD1 or TRBD2 (7 bases each). The CDR3 sequence is 15 residues long. The V gene lost 5 bases and the J gene lost 4 bases, with 16 bases spanning the gap. Germline V gene sequence: CDR1 SGHAT, CDR2 FQNNGV. CDR3 sequence: CASSPLGRGPDTQYF. The CDR3 DNA reads as TGTGCCAGCAGCCCCTTGGGGAGGGGGCCAGATACGCAGTATTTT. The whole variable domain, remainder taken from reference TRBV11-2 and TRBJ2-3, is EAGVAQSPRYKIIEKRQSVAFWCNPISGHATLYWYQQILGQGPKLLIQFQNNGVVDDSQLPKDRFSAERLKGVDSTLKIQPAKLEDSAVYLCASSPLGRGPDTQYFGPGTRLTVL.

This clone occurred once. The chain uses TRBV28 and TRBJ1-5; TRBD1 matches at 9 bases. CDR1 MDHEN and CDR2 SYDVKM come from the germline V gene. The J segment lost 4 bases and the V segment lost 2 bases, leaving 0 bases of the junction unmatched. This CDR3 is built from 14 residues. The CDR3 region is CASSLGTGNQPQHF. CDR3 DNA: TGTGCCAGCAGTTTAGGGACAGGGAATCAGCCCCAGCATTTT.

Only a few counts were recorded for this clone. J is TRBJ2-2 and V is TRBV5-4, with 11 bases aligning to TRBD1. Germline lookup yields CDR1 SGHNT and CDR2 YYREEE (reference sequence). The CDR3 runs 16 residues. The trim removed 0 bases at V and 5 bases at J, leaving 3 bases unmatched. This CDR3 reads CASSLGTGGRTGELFF. CDR3 bases: TGTGCCAGCAGCTTGGGGACAGGGGGCCGGACCGGGGAGCTGTTTTTT.

The chain has TRBV30 and TRBJ2-2, with TRBD2 matching 8 bases. There are 15 residues in the CDR3. CDR1 is GTSNPN, CDR2 SVGIG, per germline (reference sequence). The V and J ends lost 3 bases and 4 bases, in that order; junction bases with no gene match: 7. The CDR3 here is CAWSRSGSVTGELFF. As DNA, the CDR3 is TGTGCCTGGAGCCGGAGCGGGAGTGTCACCGGGGAGCTGTTTTTT. The entire variable domain, with the rest obtained from reference TRBV30 and TRBJ2-2, is as follows: SQTIHQWPATLVQPVGSPLSLECTVEGTSNPNLYWYRQAAGRGLQLLFYSVGIGQISSEVPQNLSASRPQDRQFILSSKKLLLSDSGFYLCAWSRSGSVTGELFFGEGSRLTVL.

This clone was observed once. CDR3 DNA: TGTGCCAGCAGCGCACTACAGGGGGCTATTGAAGCTTTCTTT. As protein: CASSALQGAIEAFF. The chain is built from TRBV11-2 and TRBJ1-1, with 9 bases aligning to TRBD1. The CDR3 runs to 14 residues. V shed 5 bases, J shed 7 bases, and the junction held 8 bases outside the gene matches. Germline-derived CDR1 and CDR2 are SGHAT and FQNNGV.

CDR3 protein: CASSPGTVKNIQYF. The CDR3 DNA follows: TGTGCCAGCAGCCCGGGGACAGTTAAAAACATTCAGTACTTC. The chain links TRBV11-3 to TRBJ2-4; 7 bases line up with TRBD1. V dropped 5 bases and J dropped 4; count of bases not matched to a gene: 5. This CDR3 is 14 amino acids long. Germline V CDR1 and CDR2: SGHNT, YENEEA.

The genes are TRBV11-3 and TRBJ1-1; 11 nucleotides line up with TRBD1. The V gene's germline CDR1 is SGHNT and CDR2 YENEEA. The J segment lost 1 base and the V segment lost 5 bases, leaving 6 bases of the junction unmatched. The CDR3 is 16 amino acids. The CDR3 is CASSLGQGATNTEAFF. The CDR3, as DNA: TGTGCCAGCAGCCTCGGACAGGGGGCTACGAACACTGAAGCTTTCTTT. The full variable domain, completed using reference TRBV11-3 and TRBJ1-1, is EAGVVQSPRYKIIEKKQPVAFWCNPISGHNTLYWYLQNLGQGPELLIRYENEEAVDDSQLPKDRFSAERLKGVDSTLKIQPAELGDSAVYLCASSLGQGATNTEAFFGQGTRLTVV.

Remarks on this clone: Other DNA sequences in the sample encode the same CDR3. This chain joins TRBV2 and TRBJ2-5, with TRBD1 identical over 10 bases. The CDR3 has 14 residues. Germline V gene data show CDR1 as SNHLY and CDR2 as FYNNEI. J lost 7 bases, V lost 4 bases, and 6 bases had no gene match. The CDR3 DNA follows: TGTGCCAGCAGTGTTGGGACAGGGGAGCGGACCCAGTACTTC. Translated, it gives CASSVGTGERTQYF.

This clone was observed once. The rearrangement links TRBV21-1 to TRBJ2-3; the table's D call, TRBD2, was not checked against the DNA. TRBV21-1 counts as a pseudogene. The CDR3 spans 17 residues. This chain's CDR3 is CASSKASYGRVSDTQYF. As DNA, the CDR3 is TGTGCCAGCAGCAAAGCGTCGTACGGGAGGGTTTCCGATACGCAGTATTTT.

The rearrangement links TRBV20-1 to TRBJ2-5; D remains unclear. This CDR3 has 11 residues. V shed 7 bases and J shed 7 bases, with 13 bases lying between them. Germline V lookup: CDR1 DFQATT, CDR2 SNEGSKA (reference sequence). The CDR3 spells CSGWSLGTQYF. CDR3 nucleotide sequence: TGCAGTGGATGGAGTTTAGGGACCCAGTACTTC.

V is TRBV5-1 and J is TRBJ2-5; the D call may be TRBD1 or TRBD2 (5 bases each). The V end was cut by 0 bases, the J end by 5 bases, with 11 bases between. This CDR3 is built from 14 residues. Germline V CDR1 and CDR2: SGHRS, YFSETQ. The CDR3 DNA sequence: TGCGCCAGCAGCTTGGAGGGACCCCGGGAGACCCAGTACTTC. Translated: CASSLEGPRETQYF.